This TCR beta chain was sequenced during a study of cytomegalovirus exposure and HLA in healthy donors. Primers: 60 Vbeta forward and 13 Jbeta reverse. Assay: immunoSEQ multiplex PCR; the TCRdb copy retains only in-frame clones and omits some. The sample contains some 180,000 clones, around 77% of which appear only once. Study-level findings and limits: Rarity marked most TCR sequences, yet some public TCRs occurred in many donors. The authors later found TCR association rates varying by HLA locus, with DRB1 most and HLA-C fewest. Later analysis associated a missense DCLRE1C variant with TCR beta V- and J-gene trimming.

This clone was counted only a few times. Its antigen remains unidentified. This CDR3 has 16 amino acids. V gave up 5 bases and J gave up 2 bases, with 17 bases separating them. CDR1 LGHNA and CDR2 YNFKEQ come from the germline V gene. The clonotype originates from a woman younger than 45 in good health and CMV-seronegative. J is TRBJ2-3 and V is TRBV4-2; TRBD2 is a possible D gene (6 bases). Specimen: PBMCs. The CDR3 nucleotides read TGTGCCAGCAGCTCAGGCTTAGCGGCGTTCACAGATACGCAGTATTTT. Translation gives CASSSGLAAFTDTQYF.